This T cell receptor (beta chain) was sequenced in a study of T cell responses to AZD1222 COVID-19 vaccine. General study points: Sampling captured repertoires only after the peak T cell response. AZD1222 recipients seropositive at baseline numbered only six. Clonal diversity was possibly underestimated, and the donors were mostly white British, with more females.

Comment on this clone: Its antigen is not known.

CDR3 length: 14 residues. V shed 5 bases, J shed 5 bases, and the junction held 6 bases outside the gene matches. Germline CDR1 reads SGHRS; CDR2 reads YFSETQ. Assay used: immunoSEQ multiplex PCR; TCRdb lists only in-frame clones, some missing. The sample records about 140,000 clones, roughly nine tenths being singletons. The specimen was peripheral blood, collected 28 days after the second dose of the MenACWY control vaccine. The chain joins TRBV5-1 to TRBJ2-3, with TRBD1 matching 9 bases. The receptor was derived from an adult who received the MenACWY meningococcal vaccine as a control. CDR3: CASRQGQGEDTQYF. The CDR3 DNA reads as TGCGCCAGCAGGCAGGGACAGGGTGAAGATACGCAGTATTTT.